This entry features one TCR beta chain sequence. Its antigen has not been determined. Base quality data are lacking; no much larger clone is found one base away. Including cysteine and phenylalanine, the CDR3 has 12 amino acids. The only DNA kept is the CDR3, 36 bases in frame from the first base. In the germline V gene (reference sequence), CDR1 corresponds to DFQATT and CDR2 to SNEGSKA. Trimming takes 1 base from V and 8 bases from J, and the germline ends sit 6 bases apart. The entry originates in a study of T cells in Graves' hyperthyroidism and ophthalmopathy (dated by TCRdb to the late 2010s). Study-wide context: Peripheral blood samples were taken at the time of initial diagnosis, prior to any treatment. TCR V-J signatures able to tell the groups apart were searched for in a discovery cohort of 90 to 100 patients, of whom fewer than 45 had Graves' ophthalmopathy and roughly 58 had stable Graves' hyperthyroidism. An independent validation cohort of fewer than 20 hyperthyroidism patients and roughly 16 patients who later progressed to ophthalmopathy tested prospective prediction of ophthalmopathy. For training and testing, the 100 or so patients in the discovery cohort were randomly divided in a 7:3 ratio. In roughly six Graves' hyperthyroidism patients, the study also compared T-cell repertoires from thyroid tissue with T-cell repertoires from blood. Following sampling, methimazole starting at 30 mg daily was given to hyperthyroidism patients, and high-dose intravenous methylprednisolone was given to ophthalmopathy patients. The paper reports TCR Vbeta CDR3 sequencing of approximately 140 peripheral blood samples: under 45 ophthalmopathy, around 80 hyperthyroidism and around 17 progressor patients.

TCR beta CDR3 regions were amplified from RNA transcripts. For the first round of RT-PCR on the TCR CDR3, the HTBI primer set was used together with the Qiagen OneStep RT-PCR kit. The libraries were constructed in a second round of multiplex PCR and then size-selected and purified. Sequencing of the libraries was done on an Illumina HiSeq2000 using paired-end 100 bp reads. As for how the authors treated the data: SOAPnuke was used to process the raw data, throwing out any read that contained adapters or uncalled bases, had a mean Phred below 15, or lacked an exact constant-primer or identifier match. COPE v1.2.5 was used to merge the high-quality paired reads, and each unique nucleotide sequence was defined as a clonotype. MiTCR v1.1 was used to align clonotypes to the IMGT TRBV, TRBD and TRBJ reference segments. The analysis included only V-J combinations with a frequency above 0.0001, which together covered 98% to 99.2% of the repertoires. The TCS score was defined as F50 (clonal expansion) divided by E x V (chaos), with BLOSUM62-based TCRdist calculated between CDR3 peptides within each V-J. Welch's t-statistics and random forest reduced around 520 V-J features to 10 to 15, which were used in a naive Bayes classifier (R e1071). TCRdb handled the public reads itself, with Q25 trimming in fastp and clone calling in MiXCR, and kept productive beta chains. When rows share a CDR3 protein, they turn into one entry using the most common DNA and genes. These V and J calls derive from TCRdb rather than the authors' analysis. For this sample there are under 800,000 distinct CDR3 sequences; about 14% appear just once. About 9.4% of the sample rests with the top ten.

The study at large found these results: During validation, the model predicted progression to ophthalmopathy a median of approximately 7 months ahead of onset, with approximately 71% sensitivity and 72% to 85% specificity. In cross-validation, a model built on a 13 V-J signature told ophthalmopathy apart from stable hyperthyroidism with 85% to 90% sensitivity and roughly 83% specificity, and in testing the same model reached 80%/75%. No statistical method was used to set the sample size in advance, and investigators knew the group allocation. Most expanded thyroid clonotypes (frequency above 0.001) were also detected in blood, a finding suggesting that blood repertoires may reflect thyroid immune responses.

Stable Graves' hyperthyroidism was defined as no progression to ophthalmopathy during 18 months of follow-up. Hyperthyroidism patients were newly diagnosed, with disease duration under 2 months, and aged 18 to 65 years. The study excluded patients with uncontrolled infections, other autoimmune diseases, pregnancy or lactation. Clinical symptoms, serum thyroxine and TRAb, thyroid ultrasound, and orbital computed tomography formed the basis for the diagnoses. Ficoll-Paque density gradient centrifugation was used to isolate PBMCs from around 10 ml of fresh peripheral blood. Trizol reagent was used to extract total RNA, and RNA quality was then checked on an Agilent 2100 Bioanalyzer.

The receptor was derived from a woman in her late teens or twenties with Graves' hyperthyroidism. The V and J genes are TRBV20-1 and TRBJ1-6; the D gene cannot be resolved reliably. The material sequenced was blood. In nucleotides, the sequence is TGCAGTGCTAGAGCTTCGTATTCACCCCTCCACTTT. The resulting protein is CSARASYSPLHF.